These T cell receptor beta chains were read from a single sample in a study of T-cell reconstitution after alpha-beta-depleted transplantation in children. TCRdb used MiXCR to reprocess the PCR reads, holding one entry per CDR3 protein. Here the sample spans 200,000 to 250,000 distinct CDR3 sequences, approximately 12% being singletons. The sequenced sample was PBMCs from the stem cell graft donor, obtained from the stem cell graft. These receptors were collected from a human donor who donated a stem cell graft to a child with acute lymphoblastic leukemia. CDR3s leave out the opening cysteine and the closing phenylalanine or tryptophan.

>TRBV19|TRBJ1-1
ASSSGTGNTEAF
>TRBV5-1|TRBJ1-4
ASSGGATFNEKLF
>TRBV7-2|TRBJ1-6
ASSLDPVVV
>TRBV7-9|TRBJ1-4
ASSLEGDRGKLF
>TRBV4-1|TRBJ2-5
ASSAEGNRGETQY
>TRBV18|TRBJ1-2
ASSPAGGGYGYT
>TRBV19|TRBJ1-5
ASAYTGSNQPQH
>TRBV12-3/TRBV12-4|TRBJ2-7
ASSLRAASYEQY
>TRBV5-1|TRBJ2-3
ASSLEVTGGIDTQY
>TRBV6-1|TRBJ1-5
ASSKLREGNQPQH
>TRBV12-3/TRBV12-4|TRBJ2-1
ASRRTGTAEQF
>TRBV10-3|TRBJ1-1
AINKGGLNTEAF
>TRBV7-9|TRBJ1-2
ASSPDRNNYGYT
>TRBV28|TRBJ1-2
ASSFPDRGYGYT
>TRBV4-3|TRBJ2-6
ASSQEQGSGANVLT
>TRBV5-1|TRBJ1-5
ASSLGTGFNQPQH
>TRBV6-2/TRBV6-3|TRBJ2-5
ASSYGDRGETQY
>TRBV20-1|TRBJ2-1
SAREVPSGADNEQF
>TRBV30|TRBJ1-2
AWRPRDYGYT
>TRBV6-2/TRBV6-3|TRBJ1-1
ASSYNFRSGIRRSF
>TRBV5-6|TRBJ1-2
ASSLATGYT
>TRBV15|TRBJ1-5
ATSRDRRNQPQH
>TRBV6-4|TRBJ2-1
ASSGGETGGYNEQF
>TRBV4-2|TRBJ1-5
ASSQERLDRLDPNNQPQH
>TRBV5-5|TRBJ1-5
ASSDVPISNQPQH
>TRBV20-1|TRBJ2-7
SASLGPYDQY
>TRBV27|TRBJ2-1
ASIRAKKRGNNEQF
>TRBV28|TRBJ2-1
ASSGKGRNSYNEQF
>TRBV20-1|TRBJ2-5
SALQRRGLEETQY
>TRBV20-1|TRBJ2-7
SASGTQLMEQY
>TRBV7-2|TRBJ2-3
ASSLVRGPDTQY
>TRBV7-2|TRBJ1-1
ASSFGGQMNTEAF
>TRBV12-3/TRBV12-4|TRBJ1-6
ASSLGGTDNSPLH
>TRBV4-3|TRBJ2-1
ASSQDSYQGSLDEQF
>TRBV5-1|TRBJ1-1
ASSLDGVGVLTEAF
>TRBV7-9|TRBJ1-5
ASSAGGGEPQH
>TRBV5-1|TRBJ2-3
ASSVLTGAGAGTQY
>TRBV5-1|TRBJ1-1
ASSLLAPSSNTEAF
>TRBV27|TRBJ2-7
ASSLNIQTYEQY
>TRBV12-3/TRBV12-4|TRBJ2-2
ASSLEFGELF
>TRBV27|TRBJ2-3
ASSLRRSGNTDTQY
>TRBV29-1|TRBJ2-7
SVERTERGEQY
>TRBV20-1|TRBJ2-1
SARTGVPEQF
>TRBV27|TRBJ2-2
ASSLQGYAGELF
>TRBV5-1|TRBJ2-4
ASSAGQQGNSQY
>TRBV15|TRBJ2-2
ATSRDATGTTGELF
>TRBV4-3|TRBJ2-1
ASSQVAGGPHEQF
>TRBV27|TRBJ1-1
ASSLSNVPTEAF
>TRBV19|TRBJ1-3
ASSIGQLNSGNTIY
>TRBV20-1|TRBJ2-5
SATDRGMETQY
>TRBV28|TRBJ2-3
ASSLGWRGTDTQY